This T cell receptor (beta chain) was captured in a study of T cell repertoires in cytomegalovirus infection. General study findings and limits: Cumulative frequency of public TCR beta families picked out carriers of CMV plus the relevant HLA.

TCRdb reprocessed the reads with MiXCR, giving one entry per CDR3 protein. The repertoire holds just under 300,000 distinct CDR3 sequences, with approximately 10% as singletons. This clonotype was recorded at least ten times. Antigen specificity is unknown. Trimming took off 0 bases at V and 4 bases at J, with 13 bases between the two ends. The CDR3 runs to 15 residues. Germline V gives CDR1 MNHEY, CDR2 SVGAGI. This sequence originates from a human donor in good health (CMV status not recorded). Some clones in this sample may be carry-over from other donors' samples. The chain is built from TRBV6-5 and TRBJ2-7, with no clear D. The sequenced sample consisted of PBMCs. Written as DNA, the CDR3 is TGTGCCAGCAGTTACTCCGGAACACCCGAATACGAGCAGTACTTC. Translation: CASSYSGTPEYEQYF.